This T cell receptor (beta chain) is from a study of Ad26.COV2.S vaccination and SARS-CoV-2 variants. Measured with immunoSEQ multiplex PCR; TCRdb has only the in-frame clones, and not every one. This table has about 410,000 clones, around 92% appearing once. Trimming removed 1 base from V and 4 bases from J; junction bases left unmatched: 3. This CDR3 is 15 amino acids long. Germline assignment: CDR1 LGHNA and CDR2 YSLEER. The treatment: over 15 received Ad26.COV2.S at low or high dose, single or two shots; a few received placebo; per-sample allocation not given. Day 63 following the first vaccine or placebo injection was when the samples were taken.

The J gene is TRBJ2-1, the V gene TRBV4-3; the match to TRBD2 covers 8 bases. Sequences were derived from peripheral blood, sampled in a trial of Ad26.COV2.S vaccine versus placebo. The receptor was derived from a person aged 18-60 years who received the Ad26.COV2.S COVID-19 vaccine or a placebo. This chain's CDR3 is CASSQVTGGYNEQFF. The CDR3 DNA reads as TGCGCCAGCAGCCAAGTCACGGGGGGGTACAATGAGCAGTTCTTC.